The 6 T cell receptor beta chains below come from one sample, sequenced in a study of OX40 agonist ivuxolimab in advanced cancers. The table came from immunoSEQ multiplex PCR; TCRdb's copy has only in-frame clones and leaves some out. The table lists tens of thousands of clones, over 75% of them singletons, with 0.69% in the top ten. The material was CD4+ or CD8+ T cells sorted from blood, obtained in a trial of the OX40 agonist ivuxolimab. The receptors shown here come from an adult with an advanced solid tumor such as melanoma, head and neck, liver or kidney cancer.

The rearrangement joins TRBV5-1 to TRBJ2-7, with D possibly matching TRBD1 (6 bases). Germline V gene sequence: CDR1 SGHRS, CDR2 YFSETQ. The CDR3 is 15 residues long. V was cut by 4 bases and J by 2 bases, with 16 bases left in between. Here the CDR3 DNA reads TGCGCCAGCAGCCCCGGCGACAGGCTACCCTACGAGCAGTACTTC. It is translated as CASSPGDRLPYEQYF.

The chain has TRBV6-1 and TRBJ2-6; no firm D call. V lost 2 bases and J 0 bases, leaving 5 bases between the germline ends. Germline CDR1 and CDR2: MNHNS and SASEGT. This CDR3 comprises 15 residues. CDR3 coding DNA: TGTGCCAGCAGTGAATATCGCTCTGGGGCCAACGTCCTGACTTTC. It codes for CASSEYRSGANVLTF.

CDR3 sequence: CASSLVHNEQYF. The CDR3 DNA sequence: TGTGCCAGCAGCTTGGTTCACAACGAGCAGTACTTC. The chain carries TRBV5-4 and TRBJ2-7; D uncertain. V was pared by 0 bases and J by 5 bases, with 6 bases between. CDR1 is SGHNT, CDR2 YYREEE, per germline (reference sequence). CDR3 size: 12 residues. Full variable domain (rest looked up from reference TRBV5-4 and TRBJ2-7): ETGVTQSPTHLIKTRGQQVTLRCSSQSGHNTVSWYQQALGQGPQFIFQYYREEENGRGNFPPRFSGLQFPNYSSELNVNALELDDSALYLCASSLVHNEQYFGPGTRLTVT.

A note on this clone: One end of the junction varies from germline; a read error may be responsible. J is TRBJ2-1 and V is TRBV7-9; D unresolved. CDR3 length: 13 amino acids. The germline CDR1 and CDR2 sequences are SEHNR and FQNEAQ (reference sequence). CDR3 amino acids: CASSNQPIQPALF. Written as DNA, the CDR3 is TGTGCCAGCAGCAACCAACCGATCCAGCCCGCTCTCTTC.

The chain carries TRBV2 and TRBJ2-2; D uncertain. With 4 bases removed from V and 6 bases from J, the gap between germline ends came to 6 bases. Germline assignment: CDR1 SNHLY and CDR2 FYNNEI. The CDR3 is made up of 12 amino acids. CDR3 DNA sequence: TGTGCCAGCAGTGGGTTCCCCGGGGAGCTGTTTTTT. It yields the protein CASSGFPGELFF.

The chain recombines TRBV28 with TRBJ1-6, with D hard to call. This CDR3 contains 20 residues. Germline V gene data show CDR1 as MDHEN and CDR2 as SYDVKM. The V end was cut by 6 bases, the J end by 6 bases, with 30 bases between. This chain's CDR3 is CASRSPRAVSILGPNSPLHF. The CDR3 DNA reads TGTGCCAGCAGATCCCCCCGTGCCGTTAGCATACTAGGACCTAATTCACCCCTCCACTTT.